The following is a T cell receptor beta chain sequence with its context. These data are taken from a study of blood T cell repertoires in COVID-19. Whole-study context: COVID-19 samples collected from the United States, Italy and Spain covered acute and convalescent phases.

The CDR3 loop spans 12 amino acids. V lost 3 bases and J 5 bases, leaving 7 bases between the germline ends. Germline CDR1 reads MDHEN; CDR2 reads SYDVKM. In the authors' methods: Scientists estimated how many nucleated cells there were by amplifying reference gene primers. Sequenced by immunoSEQ multiplex PCR; TCRdb stores in-frame clones only, minus some. V, J and clone size are those of that table, while D and trimming were read from the DNA. The sample records approximately 210,000 clones, under 95% being singletons. Sequenced input: peripheral blood. This clonotype was obtained from a man aged 30 to 39 with acute or convalescent COVID-19. The rearrangement links TRBV28 to TRBJ1-1; no reliable D call. The DNA for the CDR3 is TGTGCCAGCAGTTTTTGGCAGACTGAAGCTTTCTTT. It yields the protein CASSFWQTEAFF.